The source of this TCR beta chain is a study of T cells after yellow fever vaccination. One entry per CDR3 protein results from TCRdb running MiXCR on the 5' RACE reads. The sample lists around 340,000 distinct CDR3 sequences; around 12% were seen once. Germline CDR1 is SGHTA and CDR2 is FQGNSA. V was shortened by 8 bases and J by 11 bases, with 15 bases between the two germline ends. The CDR3 loop spans 11 amino acids. Sequenced material: CD4+ T cells sorted from PBMCs, taken 15 days after the yellow fever booster vaccination. The genes are TRBV7-2 and TRBJ1-1; possibly TRBD1 for D (6 bases). This sequence originates from a man between 18 and 29 years old who received the YFV17D yellow fever vaccine. The CDR3: CASVRGPRAFF. CDR3 sequence (DNA): TGTGCCAGCGTCCGGGGGCCAAGGGCTTTCTTT.